Each of the 14 T cell receptor beta chains below was sequenced from the same sample in a study of shared clonotypes between healthy human individuals. Clones were sequenced by immunoSEQ multiplex PCR, and TCRdb holds only the in-frame ones, with some missing. The sample gives around 450,000 clones, roughly 80% of which show up once; about 13% is in the top ten. Sequencing was done on a sample of PBMCs. Source of these receptors: a woman in her thirties or forties in good health. Some clones in this sample may be carry-over from other donors' samples.

V is TRBV5-8 and J is TRBJ2-1; D not certain. Per the germline V gene, CDR1 is SGHTS and CDR2 is YDEGEE. The length of the CDR3 is 15 residues. Trimming removed 0 bases at V and 2 bases at J, with 9 bases between. CDR3 sequence (DNA): TGTGCCAGCAGCTTGGGTCCTGGTACCTACAATGAGCAGTTCTTC. Translating it yields CASSLGPGTYNEQFF.

The J gene is TRBJ1-5, the V gene TRBV5-8; 11 bases match TRBD1. Germline V gene data show CDR1 as SGHTS and CDR2 as YDEGEE. The CDR3 sequence is 16 residues long. Trimming cost V 4 bases and J 3 bases; bases outside gene matches: 6. CDR3 sequence reads: CASSHRDRGFNQPQHF. DNA of the CDR3: TGTGCCAGCAGCCACCGGGACAGGGGGTTCAATCAGCCCCAGCATTTT.

The chain has TRBV2 and TRBJ2-1; 9 bases are a match to TRBD1. The ends lost 7 bases at V and 5 bases at J; junction bases unmatched: 9. The V gene's germline CDR1 is SNHLY and CDR2 FYNNEI. The CDR3 runs to 15 residues. The DNA of the CDR3 is TGTGCCAGCAATCACCCGGGACAGGGAAACAATGAGCAGTTCTTC. It specifies CASNHPGQGNNEQFF.

The J gene is TRBJ1-1, the V gene TRBV4-2; D gene ambiguous. Germline lookup yields CDR1 LGHNA and CDR2 YNFKEQ. This CDR3 is built from 15 residues. V shed 4 bases and J shed 1 base, with 13 bases lying between them. CDR3 sequence (DNA): TGTGCCAGCAGCCTGATGTCCGGGGAGAACACTGAAGCTTTCTTT. Amino acids: CASSLMSGENTEAFF.

The chain has TRBV14 and TRBJ1-1, with D maybe TRBD1 (5 bases). Germline V CDR1 and CDR2: SGHDN, FVKESK. Trimming left V 5 bases short and J 1 base short, with 8 bases between. This CDR3 spans 13 amino acids. In nucleotides, the CDR3 is TGTGCCAGCAGCTCTCAGGGGAACACTGAAGCTTTCTTT. It encodes CASSSQGNTEAFF.

The rearrangement uses TRBV19 and TRBJ1-1; D not resolved. The V gene's germline CDR1 is LNHDA and CDR2 SQIVND (reference sequence). CDR3 length: 12 residues. V was pared by 4 bases and J by 6 bases, with 9 bases between. Here the CDR3 reads CASSTSWAEAFF. The CDR3 DNA sequence: TGTGCCAGTAGTACTTCGTGGGCTGAAGCTTTCTTT.

This rearrangement joins TRBV2 to TRBJ2-7, with D possibly matching TRBD1 (6 bases). Germline V CDR1 and CDR2: SNHLY, FYNNEI. The ends were cut back, 5 bases at V and 2 bases at J, with 13 bases in the middle. The CDR3 is 14 amino acids. The CDR3 region has the DNA TGTGCCAGCAGTCCCTTCGCAGGGGCCTACGAGCAGTACTTC. This encodes CASSPFAGAYEQYF.

The V gene is TRBV25-1, the J gene TRBJ1-6; 10 nucleotides line up with TRBD1. J lost 8 bases, V lost 3 bases, and 7 bases had no gene match. The CDR3 covers 16 residues. The germline V gene has CDR1 MGHDK and CDR2 SYGVNS. CDR3 residues: CASSDRYGTGDSPLHF. As DNA, the CDR3 is TGTGCCAGCAGTGATAGGTACGGGACAGGGGATTCACCCCTCCACTTT.

The chain links TRBV5-8 to TRBJ2-5; 10 bases align to TRBD1. This CDR3 has 17 residues. Germline CDR1 SGHTS, CDR2 YDEGEE. Losses at the gene ends were 4 bases for V and 1 base for J; bases not matched to a gene: 10. The CDR3 nucleotides read TGTGCCAGCAGCCCTGGACAGGGGGGGGTGGTCCAAGAGACCCAGTACTTC. Translated: CASSPGQGGVVQETQYF.

The chain uses TRBV7-9 and TRBJ2-7, with 10 bases fitting TRBD1. This CDR3 is 16 amino acids long. Germline-derived CDR1 and CDR2 are SEHNR and FQNEAQ (reference sequence). V lost 3 bases and J lost 4; bases outside the gene matches: 9. In DNA, the CDR3 is TGTGCCAGCAGCTTCCGGGACAGGGGTGGCAGGTACGAGCAGTACTTC. Amino acid sequence: CASSFRDRGGRYEQYF.

V is TRBV7-3 and J is TRBJ2-7; 10 nucleotides match TRBD2. Germline trimming cut 5 bases from V and 2 bases from J; bases unmatched to any gene: 6. From germline, CDR1 is SGHTA and CDR2 FQGTGA. This CDR3 is built from 15 residues. In nucleotides, the CDR3 is TGTGCCAGCAGCCAGGCTAGCGGGAGTGCCTACGAGCAGTACTTC. Protein sequence: CASSQASGSAYEQYF.

The rearrangement uses TRBV10-1 and TRBJ2-6; D may correspond to TRBD1 or TRBD2 (5 bases each). Germline loops: CDR1 WNHNN, CDR2 SYGVQD (reference sequence). Trimming cost V 6 bases and J 4 bases, with 19 bases left between them. The CDR3 is 17 amino acids. CDR3 nucleotides: TGCGCCAGCAGGGGACCTGGGGTCCTGGGGGGGGCCAACGTCCTGACTTTC. Protein: CASRGPGVLGGANVLTF.

The J gene is TRBJ2-7, the V gene TRBV10-3; a weak D match, TRBD2 (6 bases). V gave up 2 bases and J gave up 6 bases, with 11 bases separating them. This CDR3 has 13 residues. CDR1 and CDR2 from the germline V gene are ENHRY and SYGVKD. In DNA form, the CDR3 reads TGTGCCATCAGTGAGGTGAGGGACTCCGAGCAGTACTTC. The encoded protein is CAISEVRDSEQYF.

This chain connects TRBV6-1 to TRBJ2-5; a possible D gene is TRBD2 (5 bases). The V end lost 1 base, the J end lost 2 bases, and 11 bases lay between the germline ends. This CDR3 region has 15 residues. Germline values: CDR1 MNHNS, CDR2 SASEGT. CDR3 sequence: CASSEGLRVQETQYF. Written as DNA, the CDR3 is TGTGCCAGCAGTGAAGGTTTGCGGGTGCAAGAGACCCAGTACTTC.